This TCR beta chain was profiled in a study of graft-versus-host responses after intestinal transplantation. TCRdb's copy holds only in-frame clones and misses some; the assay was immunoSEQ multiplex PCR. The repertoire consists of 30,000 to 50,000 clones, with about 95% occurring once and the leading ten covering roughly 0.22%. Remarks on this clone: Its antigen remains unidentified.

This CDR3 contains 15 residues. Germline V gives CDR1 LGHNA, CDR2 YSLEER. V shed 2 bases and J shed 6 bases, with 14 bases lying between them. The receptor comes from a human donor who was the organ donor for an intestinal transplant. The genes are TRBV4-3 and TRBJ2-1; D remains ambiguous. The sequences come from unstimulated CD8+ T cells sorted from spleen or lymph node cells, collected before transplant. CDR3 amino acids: CASSQFWLGGNEQFF. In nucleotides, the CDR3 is TGCGCCAGCAGCCAATTTTGGCTAGGCGGCAATGAGCAGTTCTTC.